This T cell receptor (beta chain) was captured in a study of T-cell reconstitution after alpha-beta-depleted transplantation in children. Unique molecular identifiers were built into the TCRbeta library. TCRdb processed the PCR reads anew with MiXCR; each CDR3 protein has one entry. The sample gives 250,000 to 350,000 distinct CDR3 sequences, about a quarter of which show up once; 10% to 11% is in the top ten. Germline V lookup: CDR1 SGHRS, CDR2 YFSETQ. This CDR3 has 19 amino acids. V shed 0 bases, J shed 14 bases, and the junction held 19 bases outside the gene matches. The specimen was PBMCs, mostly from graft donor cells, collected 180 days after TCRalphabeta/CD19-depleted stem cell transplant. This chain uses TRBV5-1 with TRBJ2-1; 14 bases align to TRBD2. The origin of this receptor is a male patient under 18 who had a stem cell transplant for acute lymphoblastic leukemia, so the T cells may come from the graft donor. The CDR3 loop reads CASSLDRGIRLAGGPYKFF. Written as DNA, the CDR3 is TGCGCCAGCAGCTTGGACAGGGGCATTAGACTAGCGGGAGGGCCTTATAAGTTCTTC.